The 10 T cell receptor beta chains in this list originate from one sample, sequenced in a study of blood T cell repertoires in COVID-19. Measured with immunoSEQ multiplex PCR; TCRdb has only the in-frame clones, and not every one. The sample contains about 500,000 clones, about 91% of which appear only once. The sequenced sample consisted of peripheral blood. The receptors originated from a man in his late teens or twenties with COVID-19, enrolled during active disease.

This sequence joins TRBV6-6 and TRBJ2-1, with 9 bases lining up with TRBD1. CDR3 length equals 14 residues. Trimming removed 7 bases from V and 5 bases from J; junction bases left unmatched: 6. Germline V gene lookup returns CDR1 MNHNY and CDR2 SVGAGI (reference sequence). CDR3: CASTTGTGNNEQFF. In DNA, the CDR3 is TGTGCCAGCACCACCGGGACAGGGAACAATGAGCAGTTCTTC.

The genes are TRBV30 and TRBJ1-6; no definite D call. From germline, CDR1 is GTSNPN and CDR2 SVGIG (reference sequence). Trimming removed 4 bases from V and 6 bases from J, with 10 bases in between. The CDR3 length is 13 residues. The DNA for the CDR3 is TGTGCCTGGAAGCCAGGCGTTAATTCACCCCTCCACTTT. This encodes CAWKPGVNSPLHF. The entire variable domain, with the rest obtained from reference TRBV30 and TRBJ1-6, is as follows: SQTIHQWPATLVQPVGSPLSLECTVEGTSNPNLYWYRQAAGRGLQLLFYSVGIGQISSEVPQNLSASRPQDRQFILSSKKLLLSDSGFYLCAWKPGVNSPLHFGNGTRLTVT.

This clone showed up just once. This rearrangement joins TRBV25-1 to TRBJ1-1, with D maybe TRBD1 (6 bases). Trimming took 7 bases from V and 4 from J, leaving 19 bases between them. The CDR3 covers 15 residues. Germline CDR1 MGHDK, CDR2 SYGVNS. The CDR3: CASTPMRGLVTEAFF. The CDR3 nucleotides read TGTGCCAGCACCCCCATGAGGGGGTTGGTCACTGAAGCTTTCTTT.

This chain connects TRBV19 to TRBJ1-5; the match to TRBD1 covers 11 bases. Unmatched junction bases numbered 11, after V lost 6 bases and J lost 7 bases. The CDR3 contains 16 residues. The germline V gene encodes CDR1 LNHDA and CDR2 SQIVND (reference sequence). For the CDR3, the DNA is TGTGCCAGTAGATTAGGACAGGGGGCCCTTCTACAGCCCCAGCATTTT. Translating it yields CASRLGQGALLQPQHF.

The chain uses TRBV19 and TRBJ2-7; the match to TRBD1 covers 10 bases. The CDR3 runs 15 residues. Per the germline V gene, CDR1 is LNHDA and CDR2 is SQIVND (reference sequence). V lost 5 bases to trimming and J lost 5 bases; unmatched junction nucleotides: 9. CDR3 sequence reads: CASSFAGQGVDEQYF. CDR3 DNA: TGTGCCAGTAGTTTCGCCGGACAGGGGGTCGACGAGCAGTACTTC.

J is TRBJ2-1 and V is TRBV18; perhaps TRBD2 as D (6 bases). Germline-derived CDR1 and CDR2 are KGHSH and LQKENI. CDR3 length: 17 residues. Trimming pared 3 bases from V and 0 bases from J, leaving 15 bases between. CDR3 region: CASSPGLAPSSYNEQFF. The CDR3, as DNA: TGTGCCAGCTCACCGGGCCTAGCGCCGAGCTCCTACAATGAGCAGTTCTTC.

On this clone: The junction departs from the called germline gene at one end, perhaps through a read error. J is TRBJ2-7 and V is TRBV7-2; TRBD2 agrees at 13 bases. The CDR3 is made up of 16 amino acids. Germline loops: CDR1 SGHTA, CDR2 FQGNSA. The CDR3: CASSSAPTSGRPQVNF. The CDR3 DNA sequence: TGTGCCAGCAGCTCTGCCCCGACTAGCGGGAGGCCCCAGGTCAACTTC. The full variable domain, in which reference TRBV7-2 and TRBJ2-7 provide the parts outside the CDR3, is GAGVSQSPSNKVTEKGKDVELRCDPISGHTALYWYRQSLGQGLEFLIYFQGNSAPDKSGLPSDRFSAERTGGSVSTLTIQRTQQEDSAVYLCASSSAPTSGRPQVNFGPGTRLTVT.

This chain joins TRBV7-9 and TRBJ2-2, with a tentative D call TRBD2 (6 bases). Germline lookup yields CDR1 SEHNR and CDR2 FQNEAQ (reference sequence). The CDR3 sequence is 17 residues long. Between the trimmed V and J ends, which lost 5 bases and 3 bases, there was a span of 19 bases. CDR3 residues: CASSPRWGIADTGELFF. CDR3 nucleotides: TGTGCCAGCAGCCCGAGGTGGGGGATAGCGGACACCGGGGAGCTGTTTTTT.

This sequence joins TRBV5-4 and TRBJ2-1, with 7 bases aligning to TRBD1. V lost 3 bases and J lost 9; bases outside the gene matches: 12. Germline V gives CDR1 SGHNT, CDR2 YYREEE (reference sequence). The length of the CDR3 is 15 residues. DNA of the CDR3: TGTGCCAGCAGCTCCCGGGACAGAGGGGTGGGTGAGCAGTTCTTC. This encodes CASSSRDRGVGEQFF.

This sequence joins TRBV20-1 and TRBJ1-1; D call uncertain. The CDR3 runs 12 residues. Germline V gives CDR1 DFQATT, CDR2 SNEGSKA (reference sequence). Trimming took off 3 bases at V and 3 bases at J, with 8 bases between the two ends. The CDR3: CSASQRDTEAFF. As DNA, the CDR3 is TGCAGTGCTAGTCAACGCGACACTGAAGCTTTCTTT.